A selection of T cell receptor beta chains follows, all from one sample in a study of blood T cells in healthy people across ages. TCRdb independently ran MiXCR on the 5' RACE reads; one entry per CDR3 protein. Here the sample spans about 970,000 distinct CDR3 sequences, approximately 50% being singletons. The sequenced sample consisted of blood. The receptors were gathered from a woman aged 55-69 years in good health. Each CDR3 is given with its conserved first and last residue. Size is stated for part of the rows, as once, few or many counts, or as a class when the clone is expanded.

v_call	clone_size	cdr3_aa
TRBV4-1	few	CASSLQGRGETQYF
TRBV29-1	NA	CSVGTSGSSEQYF
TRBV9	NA	CASSVTPYRLAGRETQYF
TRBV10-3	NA	CATNGQGTDTQYF
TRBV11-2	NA	CASSLGRDALKTQYF
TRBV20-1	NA	CSARELAGGYEQYF
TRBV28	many	CASESGGYEQYF
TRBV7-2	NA	CAKKRAGANVLTF
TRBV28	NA	CATGGAPNEQYF
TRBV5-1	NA	CASSLDVAGDTQYF
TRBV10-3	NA	CAISGPGQGNYGYTF
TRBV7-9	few	CASSLDTLLAKNIQYF
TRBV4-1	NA	CASSQDWDRALTDTQYF
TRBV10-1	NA	CASSATGNYVYEQYF
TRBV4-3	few	CASSQDQGDTQYF
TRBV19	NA	CASSREVGDTGELFF
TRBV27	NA	CASSAGTGGETQYF
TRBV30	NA	CAWSVGNVYEQYF
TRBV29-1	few	CSVDGGSVSEQFF
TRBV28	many	CASGTYEQYF
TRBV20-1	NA	CSARDSGKDSEQYF
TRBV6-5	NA	CASSSFETQSYEQYF
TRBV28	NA	CASSPRWVLAAYAAAEQYF
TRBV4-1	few	CASSQRGLGANVLTF
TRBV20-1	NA	CSAVHPRQGKYEQYF
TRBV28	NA	CAISRVQRDQPQHF
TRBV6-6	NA	CASSPGGLAGGHGQFF
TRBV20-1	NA	CSANPSGRGKTQYF
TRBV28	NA	CATQASTGGETQYF
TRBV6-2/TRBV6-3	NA	CASRIRDRTGNQPQHF
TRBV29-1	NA	CSSCRGRGTEAFF
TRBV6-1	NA	CASSELAGGLQETQYF
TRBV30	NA	CVWSEQLNTEAFF
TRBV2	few	CASALGETQYF
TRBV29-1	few	CSVTTDSYEQYF
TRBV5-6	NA	CASSFFDPTRHNQPQHF
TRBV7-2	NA	CASSLHAGTGTDTQYF
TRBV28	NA	CASSFLAKNIQYF
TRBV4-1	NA	CASSHGKGYEQFF
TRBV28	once	CASSLGRRGDEQYF
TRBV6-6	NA	CASSYLVSGRTNEQYF
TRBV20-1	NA	CSARESNQPQHF
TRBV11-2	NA	CASSRIGGPRFQPQHF
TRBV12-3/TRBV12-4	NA	CASSFDSGRKEQYF
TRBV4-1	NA	CASSPIGLRKNIQYF